The 3 T cell receptor beta chains in this list originate from one sample, sequenced in a study of beta chain features in type 1 diabetes. TCRB transcripts that were expressed got sequenced, as all of the isolated RNA had been reverse transcribed. TCRdb keeps only in-frame clones here, not all; method: immunoSEQ multiplex PCR. The sample holds some 120,000 clones, 17% seen once. Study outcomes and limitations: Moderate yet significant TCRB CDR3 shortening was seen in Type 1 diabetes patients in all four CD4+ subsets.

Antigens of these TCRs are unknown. The sample was central memory CD4+ T cells from blood. The receptors here all came from a man younger than 35 with type 1 diabetes.

CDR3 sequence (DNA): TGTGCCAGCAGTTTAAAAGTGACCGGGACTGTGAACACTGAAGCTTTCTTT. Translation: CASSLKVTGTVNTEAFF. The J gene is TRBJ1-1, the V gene TRBV27; D is possibly TRBD1 (5 bases). Germline V gives CDR1 MNHEY, CDR2 SMNVEV (reference sequence). Trimming took off 2 bases at V and 0 bases at J, with 16 bases between the two ends. The CDR3 length is 17 residues.

This clone was seen a single time. V usage is TRBV30 and J usage is TRBJ1-4; tentative D call: TRBD1 (6 bases). Germline V gene sequence: CDR1 GTSNPN, CDR2 SVGIG (reference sequence). The CDR3 runs to 15 residues. V lost 1 base, J lost 10 bases, and 19 bases lay in between. The CDR3 region is CAWSASRGGLGKLFF. The CDR3 coding sequence is TGTGCCTGGAGTGCCTCCAGGGGAGGATTGGGAAAACTGTTTTTT.

This chain uses TRBV4-3 with TRBJ1-4; possibly TRBD1 for D (5 bases). The V end was cut by 4 bases, the J end by 4 bases, with 16 bases between. The CDR3 has 16 amino acids. Germline V CDR1 and CDR2: LGHNA, YSLEER. The CDR3 DNA follows: TGCGCCAGCAGCCCATACGGGGCCTTGGGTAATGAAAAACTGTTTTTT. Amino acids: CASSPYGALGNEKLFF.